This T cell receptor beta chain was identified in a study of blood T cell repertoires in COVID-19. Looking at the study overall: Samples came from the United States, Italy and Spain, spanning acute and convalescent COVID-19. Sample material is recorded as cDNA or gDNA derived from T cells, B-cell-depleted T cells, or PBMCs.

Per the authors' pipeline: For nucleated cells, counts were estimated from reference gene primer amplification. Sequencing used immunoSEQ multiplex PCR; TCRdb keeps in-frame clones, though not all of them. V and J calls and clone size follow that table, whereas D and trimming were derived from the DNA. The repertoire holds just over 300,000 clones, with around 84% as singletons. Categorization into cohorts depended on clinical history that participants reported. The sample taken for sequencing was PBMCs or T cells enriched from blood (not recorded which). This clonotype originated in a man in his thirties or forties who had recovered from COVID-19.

In nucleotides, the CDR3 is TGTGCCAGCAGCCCTGGACTAGCGGGGGGCCAATTGACCCAGTACTTC. The encoded protein is CASSPGLAGGQLTQYF. This chain links TRBV3-1 (or the pseudogene TRBV3-2) with TRBJ2-5; 14 nucleotides match TRBD2. Germline values: CDR1 LGHDT, CDR2 YNNKEL (reference sequence). The V segment lost 4 bases and the J segment 7 bases; nucleotides outside the gene matches: 8. There are 16 residues in the CDR3.